This TCR beta chain originates from a study of cytomegalovirus exposure and HLA in healthy donors. The CDR3 consists of 14 residues. Germline CDR1 is KGHSH and CDR2 is LQKENI. The V end lost 4 bases, the J end lost 8 bases, and 15 bases lay between the germline ends. The PCR contained 60 Vbeta and 13 Jbeta primers. Assay: immunoSEQ multiplex PCR; the TCRdb copy retains only in-frame clones and omits some. The sample lists approximately 180,000 clones; over 60% were seen once. The genes are TRBV18 and TRBJ2-1; weak D call: TRBD2 (6 bases). Sequencing was done on a sample of PBMCs. The clonotype comes from a woman in her forties in good health and CMV-seronegative. CDR3 nucleotides: TGTGCCAGCTCACTCGGAGGGATCCTTGATGAGCAGTTCTTC. It yields the protein CASSLGGILDEQFF.